A single sample gave rise to the 29 T cell receptor beta chains below, sequenced in a study of molecular identifiers for immune sequencing clone quantification. A single record per CDR3 protein comes from TCRdb applying MiXCR to the PCR reads. Altogether some 650,000 distinct CDR3 sequences are present, 20% being singletons, with the ten largest covering roughly 0.83%. Sequenced sample: naive CD8+ T cells from blood, with Jurkat cell RNA spiked in. Specified subset: FACS-sorted CD8+CD4-CCR7+CD45RA+ naive T cells. These receptor sequences come from a human donor in good health. Some libraries in this study had Jurkat cell RNA spiked in.

Here the CDR3 reads CASSSLLHEQYF. CDR3 sequence (DNA): TGTGCCAGCAGTTCGCTCCTCCACGAGCAGTACTTC. The chain employs TRBV27 and TRBJ2-7, with unresolved D. Trimming left V 4 bases short and J 5 bases short, with 9 bases between. This CDR3 is 12 amino acids long. CDR1 and CDR2 (germline): MNHEY, SMNVEV (reference sequence).

This clonotype was counted only a few times. V is TRBV6-2 or TRBV6-3 and J is TRBJ2-7; 10 bases are shared with TRBD2. Germline V gives CDR1 MNHEY, CDR2 SVGEGT. This CDR3 spans 15 amino acids. The V gene end was trimmed by 4 bases and the J gene end by 2 bases; junction bases not matched to a gene: 5. CDR3 bases: TGTGCCAGCAGTTCTAGCGGGGGAATCACCTACGAGCAGTACTTC. It specifies CASSSSGGITYEQYF.

The chain recombines TRBV27 with TRBJ2-1, with 11 bases identical to TRBD2. Germline V gene sequence: CDR1 MNHEY, CDR2 SMNVEV (reference sequence). The length of the CDR3 is 16 residues. The junction had 11 bases not matched to a gene; V was cut back by 5 bases and J by 8 bases. The CDR3 here is CASSPVAGGLWDEQFF. In nucleotides, the CDR3 is TGTGCCAGCAGTCCAGTAGCGGGAGGGCTGTGGGATGAGCAGTTCTTC.

This clonotype came up many times. The V call is TRBV12-3 or TRBV12-4, the J call TRBJ2-7; D tentatively fits TRBD1 or TRBD2 (5 bases each). The CDR3 runs 14 residues. V shed 2 bases and J shed 2 bases, with 10 bases lying between them. CDR3 in DNA: TGTGCCAGCAGTTTACGGGACCAGGCCTACGAGCAGTACTTC. Translated: CASSLRDQAYEQYF.

In its sample, this clonotype was seen many times. This chain connects TRBV2 to TRBJ2-3; D possibly corresponds to TRBD2 (7 bases). Germline CDR1 reads SNHLY; CDR2 reads FYNNEI. This CDR3 has 16 amino acids. The V end was cut by 7 bases, the J end by 0 bases, with 17 bases between. CDR3 sequence reads: CASTKAGTTSTDTQYF. For the CDR3, the DNA is TGTGCCAGCACTAAAGCGGGGACAACTAGCACAGATACGCAGTATTTT.

This clonotype was detected only a few times. The chain combines TRBV7-3 with TRBJ2-1, with 8 bases identical to TRBD2. CDR3 length equals 15 residues. After removal of 5 bases from V and 0 bases from J, the junction contained 3 bases not matched to a gene. In germline, CDR1 is SGHTA, CDR2 FQGTGA. CDR3 sequence (DNA): TGTGCCAGCAGCGGGGGACTAGTCTCCTACAATGAGCAGTTCTTC. Translation: CASSGGLVSYNEQFF.

The table lists this clonotype with a few counts. The chain couples TRBV4-3 to TRBJ1-4, with 7 bases matching TRBD1. Germline V gene lookup returns CDR1 LGHNA and CDR2 YSLEER. The junction had 7 bases not matched to a gene; V was cut back by 5 bases and J by 1 base. This CDR3 spans 16 amino acids. The CDR3 region has the DNA TGCGCCAGCAGCGGGGACAGAGGATTAACTAATGAAAAACTGTTTTTT. Protein product: CASSGDRGLTNEKLFF.

The CDR3 sequence is CASSLDPGANSPLHF. CDR3 in DNA: TGCGCCAGCAGCCTAGATCCGGGGGCGAATTCACCCCTCCACTTT. The chain combines TRBV4-1 with TRBJ1-6, with a weak D call TRBD1 (6 bases). Between the trimmed V and J ends, which lost 4 bases and 7 bases, there was a span of 14 bases. Germline lookup yields CDR1 MGHRA and CDR2 YSYEKL. The CDR3 covers 15 residues.

This clonotype has a count of ten or more. In DNA form, the CDR3 reads TGTGCCAGCAGTCCGACTAGCACGAAAAACACCGGGGAGCTGTTTTTT. Translated: CASSPTSTKNTGELFF. The rearrangement uses TRBV3-1 and TRBJ2-2, with TRBD2 identical over 7 bases. The CDR3 is 16 amino acids. Germline values: CDR1 LGHDT, CDR2 YNNKEL (reference sequence). Losses at the gene ends were 6 bases for V and 2 bases for J; bases not matched to a gene: 9.

This clonotype occurred many times. The chain links TRBV5-4 to TRBJ1-1; TRBD1 might be the D (5 bases). From germline, CDR1 is SGHNT and CDR2 YYREEE (reference sequence). V was pared by 3 bases and J by 7 bases, with 10 bases between. This CDR3 spans 12 amino acids. The CDR3 DNA follows: TGTGCCAGCAGCTGGGACGGAATTGAAGCTTTCTTT. Translation: CASSWDGIEAFF.

This clonotype was seen only once. The rearrangement joins TRBV15 to TRBJ2-3, with 7 bases identical to TRBD1. CDR3 length: 17 amino acids. Germline V gene sequence: CDR1 LNHNV, CDR2 YYDKDF (reference sequence). V lost 0 bases to trimming and J lost 2 bases; unmatched junction nucleotides: 8. The DNA for the CDR3 is TGTGCCACCAGCAGAGAGAGGGGGCAATTGGACACAGATACGCAGTATTTT. Translation gives CATSRERGQLDTDTQYF.

This clonotype was detected many times. The J gene is TRBJ2-1, the V gene TRBV14; 8 nucleotides line up with TRBD1. Germline V gene data show CDR1 as SGHDN and CDR2 as FVKESK. The CDR3 spans 14 residues. Trimming removed 4 bases from V and 8 bases from J; junction bases left unmatched: 7. CDR3 nucleotides: TGTGCCAGCAGCCTCTGGACAGGGCGGGATGAGCAGTTCTTC. The encoded protein is CASSLWTGRDEQFF.

This clonotype was observed at least ten times. The chain has TRBV5-1 and TRBJ2-7; 8 nucleotides agree with TRBD2. V lost 3 bases and J lost 4; bases outside the gene matches: 6. CDR3 length: 14 residues. The germline V gene has CDR1 SGHRS and CDR2 YFSETQ. The CDR3, as DNA: TGCGCCAGCAGCTGGGGACTAGGGGCGTACGAGCAGTACTTC. Amino acid sequence: CASSWGLGAYEQYF.

The chain couples TRBV3-1 to TRBJ2-5, with TRBD2 identical over 12 bases. Germline trimming cut 4 bases from V and 0 bases from J; bases unmatched to any gene: 12. Germline CDR1 and CDR2: LGHDT and YNNKEL (reference sequence). The CDR3 has 19 amino acids. For the CDR3, the DNA is TGTGCCAGCAGCCTCGACAAAGGACTAGCGGGAAATTACCAAGAGACCCAGTACTTC. Residues: CASSLDKGLAGNYQETQYF.

This clonotype was picked up many times. V usage is TRBV7-2 and J usage is TRBJ2-3; D is unresolved. This CDR3 comprises 16 residues. The V end lost 5 bases, the J end lost 0 bases, and 15 bases lay between the germline ends. CDR1 and CDR2 from the germline V gene are SGHTA and FQGNSA. CDR3: CASSVRTDPSTDTQYF. The CDR3 DNA follows: TGTGCCAGCAGCGTCCGGACCGATCCTAGCACAGATACGCAGTATTTT.

J is TRBJ2-7 and V is TRBV12-3 or TRBV12-4, with D tentatively TRBD1 (6 bases). V lost 3 bases to trimming and J lost 2 bases, with 11 bases between them. This CDR3 contains 14 residues. CDR3 DNA: TGTGCCAGCAGTTTGGGGGACACAGCCTACGAGCAGTACTTC. Protein: CASSLGDTAYEQYF.

In its sample, this clonotype was seen many times. This chain connects TRBV14 to TRBJ2-2, with 10 bases identical to TRBD1. The CDR3 runs 17 residues. V shed 0 bases, J shed 6 bases, and the junction held 7 bases outside the gene matches. Germline-derived CDR1 and CDR2 are SGHDN and FVKESK. The CDR3 DNA is TGTGCCAGCAGCCAAGATCTTTCGACAGGGGGCTCCGGGGAGCTGTTTTTT. It specifies CASSQDLSTGGSGELFF.

This clonotype was counted at least ten times. The chain recombines TRBV7-9 with TRBJ2-7; TRBD1 matches 8 bases. CDR3 length equals 13 residues. Trimming removed 6 bases from V and 7 bases from J; junction bases left unmatched: 8. Germline loops: CDR1 SEHNR, CDR2 FQNEAQ (reference sequence). The CDR3 reads CASRWQGAYEQYF. In DNA form, the CDR3 reads TGTGCCAGCAGATGGCAGGGGGCGTATGAGCAGTACTTC.

The sample holds many counts of this clonotype. The chain has TRBV7-2 and TRBJ1-1, with D perhaps matching TRBD1 (5 bases). V gave up 6 bases and J gave up 5 bases, with 13 bases separating them. Germline values: CDR1 SGHTA, CDR2 FQGNSA. The CDR3 length is 13 residues. The CDR3 sequence: CASRFGAATEAFF. Written as DNA, the CDR3 is TGTGCCAGCAGATTTGGGGCGGCTACTGAAGCTTTCTTT.

In the case of this clonotype: This may arise from a read error, as a much more abundant clone is one base away. The V and J genes are TRBV2 and TRBJ2-6; perhaps TRBD2 as D (6 bases). CDR3 length equals 17 residues. V shed 5 bases and J shed 0 bases, with 14 bases lying between them. From germline, CDR1 is SNHLY and CDR2 FYNNEI. The CDR3 protein is CASSLNRDFSGANVLTF. DNA of the CDR3: TGTGCCAGCAGTCTAAACCGGGACTTCTCTGGGGCCAACGTCCTGACTTTC.

This clonotype showed up many times. The rearrangement uses TRBV6-5 and TRBJ1-1; D is unresolved. V was cut by 5 bases and J by 3 bases, with 13 bases left in between. This CDR3 region has 14 residues. Looked up from germline, CDR1 is MNHEY and CDR2 is SVGAGI. CDR3 nucleotide sequence: TGTGCCAGCAGTCCCCTTGGGCCGGACACTGAAGCTTTCTTT. Its translation: CASSPLGPDTEAFF.

A remark on this clonotype: The junction shows a germline mismatch at one end, possibly a read error. The gene calls are TRBV12-3 or TRBV12-4 and TRBJ2-3, with D possibly being TRBD2 (6 bases). CDR3 size: 13 residues. The chain's CDR3 is CASSLALADTQYF. The CDR3 bases are TGTGCCAGCAGTCTAGCGTTGGCAGATACGCAGTATTTT.

This clonotype was observed at least ten times. The V and J genes are TRBV9 and TRBJ1-6; 8 nucleotides match TRBD1. CDR1 SGDLS and CDR2 YYNGEE come from the germline V gene. Unmatched junction bases numbered 10, after V lost 4 bases and J lost 13 bases. This CDR3 is 14 amino acids long. The CDR3 is CASSRRGQAEPLHF. Here the CDR3 DNA reads TGTGCCAGCAGCAGGCGGGGACAGGCGGAGCCCCTCCACTTT.

The gene calls are TRBV12-3 or TRBV12-4 and TRBJ1-4, with a tentative D call TRBD1 (5 bases). With 5 bases removed from V and 5 bases from J, the gap between germline ends came to 12 bases. The CDR3 runs to 14 residues. The CDR3 is CASSTSGLNEKLFF. The CDR3 nucleotides read TGTGCCAGCAGTACCTCGGGACTGAATGAAAAACTGTTTTTT.

Many counts were recorded for this clonotype. The V and J genes are TRBV11-2 and TRBJ2-3, with 13 bases identical to TRBD2. Trimming removed 0 bases from V and 4 bases from J; junction bases left unmatched: 7. Germline V CDR1 and CDR2: SGHAT, FQNNGV. The CDR3 sequence is 18 residues long. The CDR3 sequence is CASSLEGGTSGTSDTQYF. The DNA of the CDR3 is TGTGCCAGCAGCTTAGAGGGCGGGACTAGCGGGACTTCAGATACGCAGTATTTT.

To note about this clonotype: A much larger clone lies a single base off, so this may be a read error. The chain links TRBV7-9 to TRBJ2-7; D remains unclear. Germline lookup yields CDR1 SEHNR and CDR2 FQNEAQ (reference sequence). The CDR3 has 12 residues. CDR3 amino acids: CASSFISYEQNF. The CDR3 coding sequence is TGTGCCAGCAGCTTTATATCCTACGAGCAGAACTTC.

At least ten counts were recorded for this clonotype. J is TRBJ1-1 and V is TRBV6-2 or TRBV6-3; no definite D call. This CDR3 has 15 residues. CDR1 is MNHEY and CDR2 is SVGEGT in the germline V gene. The ends were cut back, 4 bases at V and 2 bases at J, with 14 bases in the middle. This CDR3 reads CASSSSWRDNTEAFF. CDR3 bases: TGTGCCAGCAGTTCGTCGTGGAGGGATAACACTGAAGCTTTCTTT.

There are many counts of this clonotype. The V gene is TRBV7-9, the J gene TRBJ2-7, with D tentatively TRBD1 (6 bases). This CDR3 contains 14 residues. Trimming shortened V by 6 bases and J by 4 bases, and 16 bases separated the two germline ends. The germline gives CDR1 SEHNR, CDR2 FQNEAQ (reference sequence). The CDR3 loop is CASSMTGPFYEQYF. The CDR3 bases are TGTGCCAGCAGTATGACAGGTCCTTTTTACGAGCAGTACTTC.

In this sample, this clonotype turned up a few times. One end of the junction is discordant with germline, which a read error may explain. V usage is TRBV27 and J usage is TRBJ1-5, with D perhaps TRBD1 (5 bases). CDR1 is MNHEY and CDR2 is SMNVEV in the germline V gene (reference sequence). The CDR3 contains 15 residues. The CDR3 nucleotides read TGTGCCAGCGGTTTAATAGGGGCGGGCAATCAGCCCCAGCATTTT. Its translation: CASGLIGAGNQPQHF.